This T cell receptor (beta chain) was identified in a study of blood T cell repertoires in COVID-19. Study background: The United States, Italy and Spain provided the acute and convalescent COVID-19 samples. PBMCs, B-cell-depleted T cells, or T cells were the source of the cDNA or gDNA that made up the material.

CDR1 is SGHRS, CDR2 YFSETQ, per germline. This CDR3 region has 16 residues. The trim removed 4 bases at V and 10 bases at J, leaving 17 bases unmatched. As originally analysed: From reference gene primer amplification, estimates of nucleated cell counts were derived. Data came from immunoSEQ multiplex PCR; TCRdb stores just in-frame clones and leaves some out. V, J and clone size are those of that table, while D and trimming were read from the DNA. In the table there are over 250,000 clones, 88% of which are singletons. Participants spanned ages about 18 to 95 years and resided in about two dozen US areas.

This chain links TRBV5-1 with TRBJ2-1; the match to TRBD2 covers 7 bases. The source of this sequence is a woman aged 30 to 39 who had recovered from COVID-19. Sequencing used PBMCs or T cells enriched from blood (not recorded which). CDR3 region: CASSLTSAGPPIEQFF. The CDR3, as DNA: TGCGCCAGCAGCCTTACTAGCGCGGGACCCCCAATAGAGCAGTTCTTC.